This passage covers 23 T cell receptor beta chains from one sample sequenced in a study of graft-versus-host responses after intestinal transplantation. Profiled with immunoSEQ multiplex PCR; TCRdb holds only in-frame clones, not every one. The sample shows about 30,000 clones, over 60% of them seen only once. Lamina propria and intraepithelial lymphocytes were released by processing graft tissue. Sequencing used ileum tissue, obtained 98 days after intestinal transplantation. These receptors all come from a human patient who received an intestinal transplant, so some T cells may come from the graft donor.

This clone was seen more than once but under ten times. The chain carries TRBV19 and TRBJ1-2, with no clear D. The CDR3 is 16 residues long. V was pared by 11 bases and J by 7 bases, with 29 bases between. From germline, CDR1 is LNHDA and CDR2 SQIVND (reference sequence). The CDR3 region is CAPKCGVSRLDGGYTF. CDR3 nucleotide sequence: TGTGCCCCCAAGTGTGGGGTTTCCCGGCTGGACGGTGGCTACACCTTC.

The rearrangement uses TRBV2 and TRBJ1-1, with D unresolved. There are 13 residues in the CDR3. Per germline, CDR1 SNHLY and CDR2 FYNNEI. The V end was cut by 6 bases, the J end by 4 bases, with 12 bases between. CDR3 nucleotide sequence: TGTGCCAGCAGACCCGGCAGGACCACTGAAGCTTTCTTT. This translates into CASRPGRTTEAFF.

This clone was detected only a few times. The chain carries TRBV19 and TRBJ1-4; D unclear. Germline CDR1 is LNHDA and CDR2 is SQIVND (reference sequence). Trimming cost V 6 bases and J 0 bases, with 17 bases left between them. The CDR3 spans 17 residues. The CDR3 DNA follows: TGTGCCAGTAGGGATTGGACGGAATCTGCAACTAATGAAAAACTGTTTTTT. It specifies CASRDWTESATNEKLFF.

The CDR3 protein is CASSEVVWTDFLSYEQYF. DNA of the CDR3: TGTGCCAGCAGTGAAGTTGTTTGGACAGATTTTTTAAGCTACGAGCAGTACTTC. The chain recombines TRBV6-1 with TRBJ2-7, with a weak D call TRBD1 (6 bases). This CDR3 has 18 amino acids. Trimming took 1 base from V and 3 from J, leaving 22 bases between them. The germline V gene has CDR1 MNHNS and CDR2 SASEGT.

The chain couples TRBV19 to TRBJ1-5, with unresolved D. This CDR3 has 14 amino acids. Trimming took off 6 bases at V and 1 base at J, with 10 bases between the two ends. Germline loops: CDR1 LNHDA, CDR2 SQIVND (reference sequence). CDR3 nucleotides: TGTGCCAGTAGAGTGGGTGGGAGCAATCAGCCCCAGCATTTT. Encoded protein: CASRVGGSNQPQHF.

This clone counts as medium-sized. CDR3 nucleotides: TGTGCCAGCAGTGACCGGGTCGCGGCTAACTATGGCTACACCTTC. Translation: CASSDRVAANYGYTF. The genes are TRBV6-1 and TRBJ1-2; D remains ambiguous. Trimming left V 3 bases short and J 0 bases short, with 11 bases between. From germline, CDR1 is MNHNS and CDR2 SASEGT. The CDR3 is made up of 15 amino acids.

This clone was detected only once. The chain carries TRBV29-1 and TRBJ2-7, with TRBD1 as a possible D gene (6 bases). V was cut by 6 bases and J by 4 bases, with 13 bases left in between. The CDR3 totals 12 residues. The germline gives CDR1 SQVTM, CDR2 ANQGSEA. CDR3 region: CSVGTGSYEQYF. CDR3 in DNA: TGCAGCGTCGGCACAGGGAGTTACGAGCAGTACTTC.

V and J are TRBV9 and TRBJ1-5; no clear D gene. The CDR3 sequence is 15 residues long. From germline, CDR1 is SGDLS and CDR2 YYNGEE. Trimming took off 2 bases at V and 3 bases at J, with 12 bases between the two ends. The CDR3 here is CASSVADGFNQPQHF. CDR3 DNA sequence: TGTGCCAGCAGCGTCGCGGACGGATTCAATCAGCCCCAGCATTTT.

This chain connects TRBV6-1 to TRBJ1-2, with 9 bases lining up with TRBD1. Trimming took 5 bases from V and 7 from J; bases not matched to a gene: 5. The CDR3 length is 13 residues. The germline V gene encodes CDR1 MNHNS and CDR2 SASEGT. CDR3 sequence: CASSWDREGGYTF. CDR3 DNA sequence: TGTGCCAGCAGTTGGGACAGGGAAGGTGGCTACACCTTC.

As for this clone: At one end, the junction sequence differs from germline, possibly due to a read error. The rearrangement joins TRBV6-6 to TRBJ1-5; D remains unclear. CDR1 is MNHNY and CDR2 is SVGAGI in the germline V gene (reference sequence). The CDR3 has 14 amino acids. The CDR3 DNA follows: TGTGCCAGCAGTTACTCGATAGGGAATCCGCCCCAGCATTTT. Protein product: CASSYSIGNPPQHF.

This chain joins TRBV19 and TRBJ2-1; TRBD2 matches at 7 bases. Germline CDR1 LNHDA, CDR2 SQIVND (reference sequence). V trimming: 3 bases; J trimming: 3 bases; junction bases outside the gene matches: 2. This CDR3 is built from 14 residues. The CDR3: CASSMGTNYNEQFF. CDR3 DNA sequence: TGTGCCAGTAGTATGGGGACTAACTACAATGAGCAGTTCTTC.

This clone showed up just once. The chain couples TRBV5-4 to TRBJ2-7; D is possibly TRBD2 (6 bases). The germline V gene encodes CDR1 SGHNT and CDR2 YYREEE (reference sequence). The V end was cut by 5 bases, the J end by 5 bases, with 11 bases between. This CDR3 contains 12 residues. The CDR3 loop is CASSMDYHEQYF. In DNA form, the CDR3 reads TGTGCCAGCAGTATGGACTACCACGAGCAGTACTTC.

V is TRBV5-6 and J is TRBJ1-2; 7 bases agree with TRBD1. Germline trimming cut 4 bases from V and 4 bases from J; bases unmatched to any gene: 13. Germline-derived CDR1 and CDR2 are SGHDT and YYEEEE. The CDR3 spans 16 residues. CDR3 protein: CASSRVKGQVIYGYTF. The CDR3 DNA follows: TGTGCCAGCAGCCGAGTTAAAGGACAGGTGATCTATGGCTACACCTTC.

V gene TRBV11-2 combines with J gene TRBJ1-1, with 7 positions matching TRBD1. Germline assignment: CDR1 SGHAT and CDR2 FQNNGV. CDR3 length: 12 amino acids. J lost 6 bases, V lost 5 bases, and 3 bases had no gene match. CDR3 loop: CASSHGTAEAFF. The CDR3 DNA reads as TGTGCCAGCAGCCACGGGACAGCTGAAGCTTTCTTT.

V is TRBV30 and J is TRBJ2-7; 8 bases agree with TRBD1. The CDR3 runs to 16 residues. The V and J ends lost 0 bases and 6 bases, in that order; junction bases with no gene match: 13. Germline CDR1 is GTSNPN and CDR2 is SVGIG (reference sequence). The DNA of the CDR3 is TGTGCCTGGAGTGTTGGGGCCGGGACAGGCGGGTCCGAGCAGTACTTC. Its translation: CAWSVGAGTGGSEQYF.

The genes are TRBV7-7 and TRBJ2-1; D gene ambiguous. Germline CDR1 is SSHAT and CDR2 is FNYEAQ (reference sequence). This CDR3 is 13 amino acids long. V was pared by 1 base and J by 6 bases, with 7 bases between. DNA of the CDR3: TGTGCCAGCAGCTTAGGGACGGGCAATGAGCAGTTCTTC. Its translation is CASSLGTGNEQFF.

The chain is built from TRBV7-6 and TRBJ2-2, with TRBD2 identical over 8 bases. The junction had 10 bases not matched to a gene; V was cut back by 7 bases and J by 3 bases. Germline CDR1 is SGHVS and CDR2 is FNYEAQ. The CDR3 runs 16 residues. Written as DNA, the CDR3 is TGTGCCAGCACTTTGGGGCACGGGGGGGACACCGGGGAGCTGTTTTTT. Amino acid sequence: CASTLGHGGDTGELFF.

This rearrangement joins TRBV6-1 to TRBJ1-6, with a weak D call TRBD1 (5 bases). The CDR3 is made up of 15 amino acids. Trimming removed 7 bases at V and 2 bases at J, with 12 bases between. CDR1 is MNHNS and CDR2 is SASEGT in the germline V gene. The CDR3 sequence: CASNRNLPYNSPLHF. CDR3 sequence (DNA): TGTGCCAGCAACAGGAACTTACCCTATAATTCACCCCTCCACTTT.

The chain couples TRBV30 to TRBJ1-5, with D hard to call. V was clipped by 2 bases and J by 4 bases, with 12 bases between them. This CDR3 region has 14 residues. The V gene's germline CDR1 is GTSNPN and CDR2 SVGIG (reference sequence). The CDR3 DNA reads as TGTGCCTGGAGTCTGTACGCAGAGAATCAGCCCCAGCATTTT. It encodes CAWSLYAENQPQHF. Together with reference TRBV30 and TRBJ1-5, the CDR3 gives the full variable domain: SQTIHQWPATLVQPVGSPLSLECTVEGTSNPNLYWYRQAAGRGLQLLFYSVGIGQISSEVPQNLSASRPQDRQFILSSKKLLLSDSGFYLCAWSLYAENQPQHFGDGTRLSIL.

V is TRBV25-1 and J is TRBJ2-7; D may be TRBD1 or TRBD2 (6 bases each). The length of the CDR3 is 14 residues. Between the trimmed V and J ends, which lost 1 base and 5 bases, there was a span of 12 bases. Germline CDR1 and CDR2: MGHDK and SYGVNS. CDR3 nucleotide sequence: TGTGCCAGCAGTGAATGGGGGGCAAGGCACGAGCAGTACTTC. The encoded protein is CASSEWGARHEQYF.

This chain uses TRBV25-1 with TRBJ2-7; the D gene is possibly TRBD1 (5 bases). There are 15 residues in the CDR3. The germline V gene encodes CDR1 MGHDK and CDR2 SYGVNS. V lost 2 bases and J lost 0, with 11 bases in between. CDR3 sequence (DNA): TGTGCCAGCAGTGAAGATCAGGGTTTCTCCTACGAGCAGTACTTC. It specifies CASSEDQGFSYEQYF.

The chain is built from TRBV11-2 and TRBJ2-5; D call uncertain. Trimming removed 0 bases from V and 5 bases from J, with 4 bases in between. Looked up from germline, CDR1 is SGHAT and CDR2 is FQNNGV. This CDR3 comprises 12 residues. CDR3 DNA sequence: TGTGCCAGCAGCTTAGAAAGGGAGACCCAGTACTTC. Amino acid sequence: CASSLERETQYF.

The chain employs TRBV4-1 and TRBJ2-5; possible D gene TRBD1, 6 bases. Germline CDR1 and CDR2: MGHRA and YSYEKL. The V end was cut by 0 bases, the J end by 5 bases, with 13 bases between. This CDR3 has 15 residues. Here the CDR3 reads CASSQEGGLGETQYF. CDR3 nucleotides: TGCGCCAGCAGCCAAGAAGGGGGTCTGGGGGAGACCCAGTACTTC.